What follows is one TCR beta chain and its context. This record belongs to a study of cytomegalovirus exposure and HLA in healthy donors. The assay was immunoSEQ multiplex PCR, and TCRdb's table has in-frame clones only and misses some. The sample records roughly 100,000 clones, over 85% being singletons. The sequence derives from a woman younger than 30 in good health and CMV-seronegative. The sample comprised PBMCs.

The CDR3 sequence: CAWTRQGEQYF. CDR3 nucleotide sequence: TGTGCCTGGACTCGACAGGGCGAGCAGTACTTC. The V call is TRBV30, the J call TRBJ2-7; 7 positions agree with TRBD1. The V and J ends lost 4 bases and 6 bases, in that order; junction bases with no gene match: 3. The CDR3 has 11 residues. Germline CDR1 is GTSNPN and CDR2 is SVGIG (reference sequence).